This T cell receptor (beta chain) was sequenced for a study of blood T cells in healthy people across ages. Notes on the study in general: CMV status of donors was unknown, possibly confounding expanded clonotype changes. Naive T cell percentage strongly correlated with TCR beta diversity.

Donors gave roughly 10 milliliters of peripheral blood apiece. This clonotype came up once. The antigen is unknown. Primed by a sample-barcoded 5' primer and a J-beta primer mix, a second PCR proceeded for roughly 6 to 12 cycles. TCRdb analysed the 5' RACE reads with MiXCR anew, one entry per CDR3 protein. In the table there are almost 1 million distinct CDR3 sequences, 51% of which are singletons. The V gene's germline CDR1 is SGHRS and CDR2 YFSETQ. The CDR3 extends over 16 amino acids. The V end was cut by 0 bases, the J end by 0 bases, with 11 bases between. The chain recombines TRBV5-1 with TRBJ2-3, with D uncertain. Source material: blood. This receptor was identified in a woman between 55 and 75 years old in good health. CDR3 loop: CASSLDGSVSTDTQYF. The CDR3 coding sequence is TGCGCCAGCAGCTTGGATGGCAGCGTCAGCACAGATACGCAGTATTTT.